This T cell receptor beta chain stems from a study of T cell responses to AZD1222 COVID-19 vaccine. As regards this clone: Its cognate antigen is unknown.

The data were produced by immunoSEQ multiplex PCR, yet TCRdb's version contains in-frame clones alone and is incomplete. The sample includes around 79,000 clones, roughly 88% of them seen just once. Notes on the study in general: Per reports, nearly half of all spike-specific TCRs target regions that are unmutated in variants. It should be noted that donors were predominantly white British and more often female, and clonal diversity was possibly underestimated. Seropositive at baseline were only five or six AZD1222 recipients.

The CDR3 has 14 residues. Per germline, CDR1 KGHSH and CDR2 LQKENI. Trimming removed 1 base from V and 5 bases from J, with 8 bases in between. This TCR was sampled from an adult in good health. The material sequenced was peripheral blood, taken on day 0 of AZD1222 vaccination. The chain combines TRBV18 with TRBJ2-2; TRBD1 is a possible D gene (6 bases). DNA for the CDR3: TGTGCCAGCTCACCACGCCAGGGGACCGGGGAGCTGTTTTTT. Protein: CASSPRQGTGELFF.